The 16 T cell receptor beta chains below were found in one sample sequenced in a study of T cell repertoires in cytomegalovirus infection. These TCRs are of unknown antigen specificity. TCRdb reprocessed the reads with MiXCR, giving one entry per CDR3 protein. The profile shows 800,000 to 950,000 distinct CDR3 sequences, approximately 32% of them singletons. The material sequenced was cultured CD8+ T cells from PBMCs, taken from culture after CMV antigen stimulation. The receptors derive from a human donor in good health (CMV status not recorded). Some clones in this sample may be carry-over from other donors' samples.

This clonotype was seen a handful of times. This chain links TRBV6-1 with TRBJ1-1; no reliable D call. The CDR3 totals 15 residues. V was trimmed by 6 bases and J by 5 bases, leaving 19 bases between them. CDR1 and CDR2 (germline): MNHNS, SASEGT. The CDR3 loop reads CASRETDFEQTEAFF. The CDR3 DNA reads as TGTGCCAGCAGGGAAACCGACTTTGAACAGACTGAAGCTTTCTTT.

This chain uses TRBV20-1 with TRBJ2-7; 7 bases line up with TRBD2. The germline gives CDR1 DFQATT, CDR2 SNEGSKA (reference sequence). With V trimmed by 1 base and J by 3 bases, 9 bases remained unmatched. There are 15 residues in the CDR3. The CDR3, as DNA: TGCAGTGCTAGAGTTACGAGCGGGGCCTTCTACGAGCAGTACTTC. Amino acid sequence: CSARVTSGAFYEQYF.

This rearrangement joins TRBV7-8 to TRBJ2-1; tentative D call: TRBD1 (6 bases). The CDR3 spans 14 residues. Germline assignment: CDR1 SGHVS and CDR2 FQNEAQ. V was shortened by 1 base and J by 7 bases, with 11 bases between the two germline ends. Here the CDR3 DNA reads TGTGCCAGCAGCTTAGGGTGGCAGGGGAATGAGCAGTTCTTC. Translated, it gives CASSLGWQGNEQFF.

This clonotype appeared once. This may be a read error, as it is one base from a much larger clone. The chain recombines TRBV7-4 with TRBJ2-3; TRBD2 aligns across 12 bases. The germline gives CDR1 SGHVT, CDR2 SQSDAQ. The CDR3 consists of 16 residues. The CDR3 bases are TGTGCCAGCAGGGAGCCACTAGCGGGGGGCACAGATACGCAGGATTTT. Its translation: CASREPLAGGTDTQDF. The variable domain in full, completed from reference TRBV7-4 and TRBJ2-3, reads GAGVSQSPRYKVAKRGRDVALRCDSISGHVTLYWYRQTLGQGSEVLTYSQSDAQRDKSGRPSGRFSAERPERSVSTLKIQRTEQGDSAVYLCASREPLAGGTDTQDFGPGTRLTVL.

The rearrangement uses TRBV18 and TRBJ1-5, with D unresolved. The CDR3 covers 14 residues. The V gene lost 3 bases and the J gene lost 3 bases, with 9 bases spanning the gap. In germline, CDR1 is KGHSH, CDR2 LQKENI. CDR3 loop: CASSPGGFNQPQHF. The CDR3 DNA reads TGTGCCAGCTCACCCGGCGGATTCAATCAGCCCCAGCATTTT.

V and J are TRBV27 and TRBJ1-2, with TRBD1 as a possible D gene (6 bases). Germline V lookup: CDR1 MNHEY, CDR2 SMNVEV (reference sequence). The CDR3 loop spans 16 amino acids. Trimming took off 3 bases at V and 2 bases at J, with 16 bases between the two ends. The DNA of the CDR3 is TGTGCCAGCAGTTTGATTAGCGGACAGATCAACTATGGCTACACCTTC. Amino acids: CASSLISGQINYGYTF.

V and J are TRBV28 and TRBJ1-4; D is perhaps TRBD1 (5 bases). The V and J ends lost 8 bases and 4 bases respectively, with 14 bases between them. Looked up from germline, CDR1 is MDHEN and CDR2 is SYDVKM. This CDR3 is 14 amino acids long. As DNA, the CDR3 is TGTGCCAGCGCTCAGGGATACGATAATGAAAAACTGTTTTTT. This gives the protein CASAQGYDNEKLFF.

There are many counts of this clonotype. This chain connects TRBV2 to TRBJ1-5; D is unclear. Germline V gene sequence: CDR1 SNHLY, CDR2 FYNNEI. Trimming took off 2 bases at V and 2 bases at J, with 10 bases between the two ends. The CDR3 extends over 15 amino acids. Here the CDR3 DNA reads TGTGCCAGCAGTGAAAAGGGTAACGGCAATCAGCCCCAGCATTTT. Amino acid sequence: CASSEKGNGNQPQHF.

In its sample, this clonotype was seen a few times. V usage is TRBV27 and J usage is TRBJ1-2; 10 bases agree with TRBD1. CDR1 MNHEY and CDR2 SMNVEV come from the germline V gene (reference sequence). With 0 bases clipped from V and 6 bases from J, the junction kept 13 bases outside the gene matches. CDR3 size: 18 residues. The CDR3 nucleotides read TGTGCCAGCAGTTTATCGATAGCCGGGACAGGGGAGGATGATGGCTACACCTTC. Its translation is CASSLSIAGTGEDDGYTF.

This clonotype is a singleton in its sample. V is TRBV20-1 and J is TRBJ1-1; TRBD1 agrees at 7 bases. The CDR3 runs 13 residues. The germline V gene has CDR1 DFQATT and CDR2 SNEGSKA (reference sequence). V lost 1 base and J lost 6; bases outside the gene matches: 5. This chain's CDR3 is CSARGQGRPEAFF. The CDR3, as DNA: TGCAGTGCTAGAGGACAGGGCCGGCCTGAAGCTTTCTTT.

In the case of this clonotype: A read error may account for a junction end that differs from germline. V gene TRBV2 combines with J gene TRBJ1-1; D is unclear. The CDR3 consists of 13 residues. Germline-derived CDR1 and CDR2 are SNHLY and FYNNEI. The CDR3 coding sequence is TGTGCCAGCAGTGATAGAGCTATGTGGACTTTGGTCTTT. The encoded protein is CASSDRAMWTLVF.

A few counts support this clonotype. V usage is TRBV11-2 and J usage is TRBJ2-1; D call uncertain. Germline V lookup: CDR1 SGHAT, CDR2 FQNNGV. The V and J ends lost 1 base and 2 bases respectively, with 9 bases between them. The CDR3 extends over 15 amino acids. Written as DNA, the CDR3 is TGTGCCAGCAGCTTAGGGCCAACCACCTACAATGAGCAGTTCTTC. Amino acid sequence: CASSLGPTTYNEQFF.

CDR3 nucleotide sequence: TGTGCCAGCAGTTCGACGGGGTTTACTGAAGCTTTCTTT. As protein: CASSSTGFTEAFF. V gene TRBV12-3 or TRBV12-4 combines with J gene TRBJ1-1; D gene unclear. V was pared by 4 bases and J by 5 bases, with 11 bases between. There are 13 residues in the CDR3.

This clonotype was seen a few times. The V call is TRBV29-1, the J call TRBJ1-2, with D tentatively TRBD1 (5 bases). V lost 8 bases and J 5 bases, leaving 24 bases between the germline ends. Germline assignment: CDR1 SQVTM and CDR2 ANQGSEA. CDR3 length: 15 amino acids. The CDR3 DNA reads TGCAGCACCCTCGTCGGGGACCTCGCTGGTTATGGCTACACCTTC. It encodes CSTLVGDLAGYGYTF.

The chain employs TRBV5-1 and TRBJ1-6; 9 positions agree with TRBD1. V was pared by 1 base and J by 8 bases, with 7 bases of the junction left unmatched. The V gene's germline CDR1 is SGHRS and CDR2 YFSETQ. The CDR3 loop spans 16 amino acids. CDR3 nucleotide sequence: TGCGCCAGCAGCTTGTTTGGGGACAGGGTTTATTCACCCCTCCACTTT. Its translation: CASSLFGDRVYSPLHF.

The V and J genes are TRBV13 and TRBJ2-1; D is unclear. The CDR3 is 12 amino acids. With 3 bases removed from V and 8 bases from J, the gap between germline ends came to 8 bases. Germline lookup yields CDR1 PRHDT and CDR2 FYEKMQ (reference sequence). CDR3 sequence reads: CASSFSDDEQFF. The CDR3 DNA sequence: TGTGCCAGCAGCTTCTCGGATGATGAGCAGTTCTTC.